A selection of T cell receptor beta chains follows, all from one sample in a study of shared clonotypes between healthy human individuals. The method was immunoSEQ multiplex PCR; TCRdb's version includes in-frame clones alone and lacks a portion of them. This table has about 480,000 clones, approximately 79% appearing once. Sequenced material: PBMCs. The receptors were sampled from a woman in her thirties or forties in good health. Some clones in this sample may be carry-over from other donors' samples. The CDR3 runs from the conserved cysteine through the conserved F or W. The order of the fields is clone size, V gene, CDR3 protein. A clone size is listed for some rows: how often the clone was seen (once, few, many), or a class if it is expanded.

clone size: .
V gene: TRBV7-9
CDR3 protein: CASSLFDTSNYGYTF

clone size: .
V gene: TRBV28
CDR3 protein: CASSLVGQGTSTDTQYF

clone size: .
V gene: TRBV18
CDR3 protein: CASSRPGTGGNEKLFF

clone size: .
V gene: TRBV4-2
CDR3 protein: CASSHPSGTGGISSTDTQYF

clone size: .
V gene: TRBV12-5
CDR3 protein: CASGLAGGTGFYNEQFF

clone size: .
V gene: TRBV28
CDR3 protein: CASSLRLVSYEQYF

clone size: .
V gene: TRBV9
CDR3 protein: CASSVPPDVTGELFF

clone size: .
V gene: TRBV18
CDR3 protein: CASSPYTGVEQYF

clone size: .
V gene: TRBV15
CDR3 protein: CATSRGGSEENGYTF

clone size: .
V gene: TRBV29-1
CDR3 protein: CSVGGGTYNEQFF

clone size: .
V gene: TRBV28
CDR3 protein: CASSRLAGGRNEQFF

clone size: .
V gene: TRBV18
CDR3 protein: CASSPYRAGGTEAFF

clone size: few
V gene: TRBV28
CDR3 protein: CASSLSRYGYTF

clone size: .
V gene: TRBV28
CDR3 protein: CASSLPGQGATIRYF

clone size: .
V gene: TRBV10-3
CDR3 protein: CAISESGRGTDTQYF

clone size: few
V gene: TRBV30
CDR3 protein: CAWSSDRTGGGEQFF

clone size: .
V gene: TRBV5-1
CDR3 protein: CASSLLAGGPDEQYF

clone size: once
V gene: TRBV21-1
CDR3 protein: CASDRGPYEQYF

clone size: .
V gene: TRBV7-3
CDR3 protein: CASSRTSAGELFF

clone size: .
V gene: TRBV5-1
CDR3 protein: CASSASGRGEQYF